The 10 T cell receptor beta chains in this list originate from one sample, sequenced in a study of OX40 agonist ivuxolimab in advanced cancers. The method was immunoSEQ multiplex PCR; TCRdb's version includes in-frame clones alone and lacks a portion of them. Of approximately 44,000 clones in the sample, 75% to 85% are singletons; the top ten hold 8% to 13%. The sequencing used CD4+ or CD8+ T cells sorted from blood, collected in a trial of the OX40 agonist ivuxolimab. All receptors come from an adult with an advanced solid tumor such as melanoma, head and neck, liver or kidney cancer.

This chain uses TRBV7-8 with TRBJ2-7; D perhaps matches TRBD2 (5 bases). This CDR3 contains 12 residues. The V end lost 2 bases, the J end lost 4 bases, and 6 bases lay between the germline ends. Germline V gene lookup returns CDR1 SGHVS and CDR2 FQNEAQ. The CDR3 sequence is CASSLRGYEQYF. CDR3 coding DNA: TGTGCCAGCAGCTTACGGGGTTACGAGCAGTACTTC.

By sample share, this clone is medium-sized. The J gene is TRBJ2-7, the V gene TRBV28, with D maybe TRBD2 (6 bases). The CDR3 spans 11 residues. Looked up from germline, CDR1 is MDHEN and CDR2 is SYDVKM. Trimming removed 11 bases at V and 6 bases at J, with 14 bases between. The CDR3 sequence: CAARETGEQYF. CDR3 sequence (DNA): TGTGCCGCCCGGGAGACTGGCGAGCAGTACTTC.

V and J are TRBV27 and TRBJ1-3, with 8 bases aligning to TRBD1. Germline values: CDR1 MNHEY, CDR2 SMNVEV (reference sequence). J lost 0 bases, V lost 6 bases, and 4 bases had no gene match. The CDR3 is 15 residues long. CDR3 nucleotide sequence: TGTGCCAGCAGCCGGACAGGGAACTCTGGAAACACCATATATTTT. It yields the protein CASSRTGNSGNTIYF.

This chain uses TRBV2 with TRBJ2-3; TRBD1 matches at 7 bases. This CDR3 has 14 amino acids. Germline CDR1 reads SNHLY; CDR2 reads FYNNEI. The V and J ends lost 9 bases and 0 bases, in that order; junction bases with no gene match: 6. The CDR3 region has the DNA TGTGCCAGAGGGGGCGGATCTAGCACAGATACGCAGTATTTT. It yields the protein CARGGGSSTDTQYF.

The chain joins TRBV19 to TRBJ2-2, with TRBD1 matching over 12 bases. V trimming: 0 bases; J trimming: 6 bases; junction bases outside the gene matches: 2. CDR1 LNHDA and CDR2 SQIVND come from the germline V gene (reference sequence). The CDR3 loop spans 16 amino acids. CDR3 protein: CASSIEGTGGSGELFF. In nucleotides, the CDR3 is TGTGCCAGTAGTATAGAAGGGACAGGGGGCTCCGGGGAGCTGTTTTTT.

The chain employs TRBV19 and TRBJ1-5; no clear D. CDR3 length: 13 residues. V dropped 7 bases and J dropped 2 bases, with 9 bases sitting between them. Germline V gene sequence: CDR1 LNHDA, CDR2 SQIVND (reference sequence). CDR3 region: CASNHYGNQPQHF. Here the CDR3 DNA reads TGTGCCAGTAATCATTATGGCAATCAGCCCCAGCATTTT.

This clone was counted only a few times. The genes are TRBV5-6 and TRBJ2-7; 9 bases are shared with TRBD1. The V gene end was trimmed by 2 bases and the J gene end by 7 bases; junction bases not matched to a gene: 10. The CDR3 extends over 15 amino acids. Germline assignment: CDR1 SGHDT and CDR2 YYEEEE. This CDR3 is CASSFRQGEGGEQYF. The CDR3 bases are TGTGCCAGCAGCTTTCGACAGGGGGAAGGAGGTGAGCAGTACTTC.

The chain uses TRBV19 and TRBJ2-6; D not certain. CDR3 length: 13 amino acids. The V end was cut by 3 bases, the J end by 3 bases, with 3 bases between. CDR1 LNHDA and CDR2 SQIVND come from the germline V gene (reference sequence). The CDR3 loop is CASSIGGANVLTF. The CDR3 DNA is TGTGCCAGTAGTATCGGTGGGGCCAACGTCCTGACTTTC.

This clone turned up a few times. J is TRBJ1-5 and V is TRBV7-9, with unresolved D. CDR3 length: 13 residues. Germline-derived CDR1 and CDR2 are SEHNR and FQNEAQ (reference sequence). Trimming took 2 bases from V and 4 from J, leaving 6 bases between them. The CDR3 reads CASSLLDNQPQHF. The CDR3 coding sequence is TGTGCCAGCAGCTTACTAGATAATCAGCCCCAGCATTTT.

The CDR3 is CASSDEGIDGYTF. In DNA form, the CDR3 reads TGTGCCAGCAGTGACGAGGGAATAGATGGCTACACCTTC. The chain combines TRBV2 with TRBJ1-2; the D is unclear. Germline loops: CDR1 SNHLY, CDR2 FYNNEI. There are 13 residues in the CDR3. V was pared by 3 bases and J by 6 bases, with 11 bases between.